This is a list of T cell receptor beta chains from one sample in a study of chemoradiotherapy in HPV16-positive cancers. Profiled with immunoSEQ multiplex PCR; TCRdb holds only in-frame clones, not every one. The profile shows over 10,000 clones, roughly 87% of them singletons. The source was blood, collected from a patient who underwent chemoradiotherapy. The receptors shown here come from a human donor with HPV-associated anogenital cancer. CDR3s include the opening cysteine and the closing phenylalanine or tryptophan. D genes are given only for firm matches.

TRBV4-3,NA,TRBJ2-1,CASSQPPYTGSHNEQFF
TRBV4-2,TRBD2,TRBJ2-5,CASSQDLFPGRASETQYF
TRBV9,NA,TRBJ2-7,CASSVGSGSYEQYF
TRBV7-9,TRBD2,TRBJ2-2,CASSLLRGVFTGELFF
TRBV7-2,NA,TRBJ2-7,CASGDGNYEQYF
TRBV9,TRBD1,TRBJ1-2,CASSPRDREGYGYTF
TRBV28,NA,TRBJ1-1,CASRGLMRNTEAFF
TRBV6-5,NA,TRBJ1-1,CASSQAGLVNTEAFF
TRBV7-6,NA,TRBJ2-5,CASSSGLGPQYF
TRBV5-6,NA,TRBJ2-1,CASSLGSYNEQFF
TRBV6-6,NA,TRBJ1-5,CASSYLGVGNQPQHF
TRBV27,NA,TRBJ2-7,CANAHKGPYEQYF
TRBV27,NA,TRBJ1-4,CASSRTRNEKLFF